This T cell receptor beta chain was sequenced during a study of blood T cell repertoires in COVID-19. Looking at the study overall: Acute-phase and convalescent COVID-19 samples originated in the United States, Italy and Spain.

Germline V gives CDR1 ENHRY, CDR2 SYGVKD. The CDR3 is 15 amino acids. J was trimmed by 4 bases and V by 6 bases; bases with no gene match: 7. In the authors' workflow: Amplification from reference gene primers served as the basis for estimated nucleated cell counts. The protocol was immunoSEQ multiplex PCR, while the TCRdb copy is restricted to in-frame clones and leaves out a portion. V and J calls and clone size are copied from that table; D and trimming were computed from the DNA. Altogether roughly 300,000 clones are present, approximately 84% being singletons, with the ten largest covering roughly 1%.

The TCR was taken from a woman aged 25-40 years who had recovered from COVID-19. The sample comprised PBMCs or T cells enriched from blood (not recorded which). The chain couples TRBV10-3 to TRBJ1-3, with TRBD1 matching over 9 bases. The CDR3 here is CAIRGPGTGGNTIYF. The CDR3 nucleotides read TGTGCCATCAGAGGTCCCGGGACAGGGGGAAACACCATATATTTT.